The clone carrying this T cell receptor (beta chain) has a single count. Its antigen remains unidentified. These data belong to a study of cytomegalovirus exposure and HLA in healthy donors. Broader study findings: According to the study, roughly 160 TCR beta chains were cytomegalovirus-associated. A later analysis linked a missense DCLRE1C variant to TCR beta V- and J-gene trimming.

PCR employed 60 Vbeta and 13 Jbeta primers. Sequencing was performed with immunoSEQ multiplex PCR; in TCRdb, only in-frame clones are kept and a portion is missing. The repertoire has 150,000 or so clones, around 80% of them found once; the top ten carry approximately 2.5%. The CDR3 is made up of 15 amino acids. Unmatched junction bases numbered 9, after V lost 3 bases and J lost 5 bases. The germline V gene encodes CDR1 GTSNPN and CDR2 SVGIG (reference sequence). This TCR was recovered from a man aged 45-65 years in good health and CMV-seronegative. The chain employs TRBV30 and TRBJ2-5, with 10 nucleotides matching TRBD1. Sequencing was done on a sample of PBMCs. The CDR3 reads CAWSAGTGAWETQYF. CDR3 coding DNA: TGTGCCTGGAGCGCCGGGACAGGGGCTTGGGAGACCCAGTACTTC.